The 12 T cell receptor beta chains below come from one sample, sequenced in a study of siplizumab effects on memory and regulatory T cells. Sequencing used immunoSEQ multiplex PCR; TCRdb keeps in-frame clones, though not all of them. The table records over 100,000 clones, about 92% of them present only once. The specimen sequenced was Tregs sorted from blood. These receptors all come from a human donor in good health.

CDR3 sequence reads: CASSLTPETQYF. The CDR3 DNA sequence: TGTGCCAGCAGCTTAACACCAGAGACCCAGTACTTC. The chain combines TRBV7-8 with TRBJ2-5; the D is unclear. The CDR3 has 12 amino acids. The germline V gene encodes CDR1 SGHVS and CDR2 FQNEAQ. The ends were cut back, 2 bases at V and 4 bases at J, with 5 bases in the middle.

The chain carries TRBV5-1 and TRBJ2-3; 9 nucleotides line up with TRBD1. Germline V gene sequence: CDR1 SGHRS, CDR2 YFSETQ. The CDR3 is 13 amino acids. Trimming cost V 4 bases and J 9 bases; bases outside gene matches: 6. The CDR3 sequence is CASSPPGQGTQYF. CDR3 DNA sequence: TGCGCCAGCAGCCCGCCGGGACAGGGCACGCAGTATTTT.

The genes are TRBV19 and TRBJ1-6; D call uncertain. V dropped 3 bases and J dropped 11 bases, with 8 bases sitting between them. The V gene's germline CDR1 is LNHDA and CDR2 SQIVND (reference sequence). The CDR3 is made up of 12 amino acids. This CDR3 is CASSIREAPLHF. Written as DNA, the CDR3 is TGTGCCAGTAGTATTAGGGAGGCACCCCTCCACTTT.

The chain recombines TRBV29-1 with TRBJ1-1; D remains unclear. Trimming stripped 6 bases from V and 0 bases from J, with 17 bases between. Germline V gene lookup returns CDR1 SQVTM and CDR2 ANQGSEA. This CDR3 has 15 amino acids. The CDR3 DNA is TGCAGCGTCCTCGGGCCTATACAAATGAACACTGAAGCTTTCTTT. Its translation: CSVLGPIQMNTEAFF.

The chain joins TRBV6-6 to TRBJ1-4; TRBD1 agrees at 7 bases. V was clipped by 5 bases and J by 10 bases; unmatched bases: 16. Germline lookup yields CDR1 MNHNY and CDR2 SVGAGI (reference sequence). This CDR3 comprises 16 residues. CDR3 in amino acids: CASSAQGPPVLGKLFF. The CDR3 DNA reads TGTGCCAGCAGTGCACAGGGGCCGCCTGTCCTAGGAAAACTGTTTTTT.

The chain carries TRBV29-1 and TRBJ2-3; D not resolved. The CDR3 contains 10 residues. Germline V gene lookup returns CDR1 SQVTM and CDR2 ANQGSEA. Trimming stripped 7 bases from V and 10 bases from J, with 12 bases between. The CDR3, as DNA: TGCAGCGGGTTCGGTGACGCGCAGTATTTT. Translation gives CSGFGDAQYF.

The chain has TRBV11-1 and TRBJ2-3, with TRBD2 identical over 9 bases. The CDR3 is 16 amino acids. Germline V gene data show CDR1 as SGHAT and CDR2 as FQDESV (reference sequence). Germline trimming cut 6 bases from V and 0 bases from J; bases unmatched to any gene: 7. In DNA, the CDR3 is TGTGCCAGCAGTCCCAATCTAGCGGGGAGCACAGATACGCAGTATTTT. This codes for CASSPNLAGSTDTQYF.

This clone has a single count. The same CDR3 is also encoded by other DNA sequences in this sample. The chain uses TRBV5-1 and TRBJ2-7, with 8 bases identical to TRBD2. This CDR3 contains 14 residues. In germline, CDR1 is SGHRS, CDR2 YFSETQ. J lost 2 bases, V lost 5 bases, and 6 bases had no gene match. The CDR3 here is CASSPGTSTYEQYF. DNA for the CDR3: TGCGCCAGCAGTCCCGGGACTAGTACCTACGAGCAGTACTTC.

This chain connects TRBV18 to TRBJ1-1; no clear D. The V gene's germline CDR1 is KGHSH and CDR2 LQKENI. The V and J ends lost 3 bases and 5 bases respectively, with 13 bases between them. This CDR3 has 14 residues. As DNA, the CDR3 is TGTGCCAGCTCACCGATAGAGACTAGGACTGAAGCTTTCTTT. It codes for CASSPIETRTEAFF. Based on the CDR3 plus reference TRBV18 and TRBJ1-1, the full variable domain is NAGVMQNPRHLVRRRGQEARLRCSPMKGHSHVYWYRQLPEEGLKFMVYLQKENIIDESGMPKERFSAEFPKEGPSILRIQQVVRGDSAAYFCASSPIETRTEAFFGQGTRLTVV.

The chain links TRBV30 to TRBJ2-5; 12 bases fit TRBD2. Germline-derived CDR1 and CDR2 are GTSNPN and SVGIG (reference sequence). The junction had 11 bases not matched to a gene; V was cut back by 7 bases and J by 5 bases. This CDR3 comprises 15 residues. The CDR3 bases are TGTGCCTCGAGGAAACTAGCGGGAGGTCGGGAGACCCAGTACTTC. It is translated as CASRKLAGGRETQYF.

V and J are TRBV6-5 and TRBJ1-2, with a weak D call TRBD1 (6 bases). The germline V gene has CDR1 MNHEY and CDR2 SVGAGI. V was pared by 5 bases and J by 10 bases, with 20 bases between. This CDR3 is 14 amino acids long. DNA for the CDR3: TGTGCCAGCAGTACCCAGGGACACCGCGGGGTCTACACCTTC. Protein: CASSTQGHRGVYTF.

This clone was seen only once. The CDR3 bases are TGCAGCGTTGGGCCAGGGGACTACGAGCAGTACTTC. Translating it yields CSVGPGDYEQYF. V usage is TRBV29-1 and J usage is TRBJ2-7; weak D call: TRBD1 (6 bases). Trimming pared 4 bases from V and 3 bases from J, leaving 10 bases between. Germline CDR1 and CDR2: SQVTM and ANQGSEA. This CDR3 is built from 12 residues.